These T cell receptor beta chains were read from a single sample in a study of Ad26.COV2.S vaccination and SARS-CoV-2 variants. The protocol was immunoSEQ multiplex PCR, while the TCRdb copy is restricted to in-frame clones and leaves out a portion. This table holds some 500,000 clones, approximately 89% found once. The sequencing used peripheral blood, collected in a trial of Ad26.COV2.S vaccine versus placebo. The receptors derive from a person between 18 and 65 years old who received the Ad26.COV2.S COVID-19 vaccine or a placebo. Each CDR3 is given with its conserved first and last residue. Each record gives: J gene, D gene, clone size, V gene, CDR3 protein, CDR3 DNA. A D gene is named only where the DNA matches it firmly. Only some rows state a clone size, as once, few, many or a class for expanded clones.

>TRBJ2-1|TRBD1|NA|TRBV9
CASSVHPDRGQAEQFF
TGTGCCAGCAGCGTGCATCCCGACAGGGGGCAGGCTGAGCAGTTCTTC
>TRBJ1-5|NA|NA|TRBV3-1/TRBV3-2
CASSQLIVPDRQPQHF
TGTGCCAGCAGCCAGTTAATAGTCCCTGACCGGCAGCCCCAGCATTTT
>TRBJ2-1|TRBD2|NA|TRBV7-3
CASSSVAGGSFNEQFF
TGTGCCAGCAGCTCTGTAGCGGGGGGCTCTTTCAATGAGCAGTTCTTC
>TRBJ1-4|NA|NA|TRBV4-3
CASSQDVRTSTNEKLFF
TGCGCCAGCAGCCAAGATGTCAGGACGTCAACTAATGAAAAACTGTTTTTT
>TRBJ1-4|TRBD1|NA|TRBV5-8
CASNYGQGGEKLFF
TGTGCCAGCAATTACGGACAGGGTGGTGAAAAACTGTTTTTT
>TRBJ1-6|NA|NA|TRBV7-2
CASTETYSPLHF
TGTGCCAGCACTGAGACCTATTCACCCCTCCACTTT
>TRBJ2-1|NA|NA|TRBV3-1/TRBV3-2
CASSPNKGKGPPAWEQFF
TGTGCCAGCAGCCCAAACAAGGGAAAAGGGCCACCTGCGTGGGAGCAGTTCTTC
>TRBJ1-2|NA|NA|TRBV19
CASSMERFYGYTF
TGTGCCAGTAGTATGGAGCGGTTCTATGGCTACACCTTC
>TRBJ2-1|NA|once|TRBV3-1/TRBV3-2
CASSQRAVKTEQFF
TGTGCCAGCAGCCAAAGGGCCGTCAAGACTGAGCAGTTCTTC
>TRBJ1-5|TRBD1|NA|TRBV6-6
CASSRQGGQPQHF
TGTGCCAGCAGCCGACAGGGAGGCCAGCCCCAGCATTTT
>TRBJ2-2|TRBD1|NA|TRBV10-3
CAIRGQLANTGELFF
TGTGCCATCAGGGGACAGCTCGCGAACACCGGGGAGCTGTTTTTT
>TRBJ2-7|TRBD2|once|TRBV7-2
CASSLGAGRESYEQYF
TGTGCCAGCAGCTTAGGGGCAGGGAGGGAGTCCTACGAGCAGTACTTC